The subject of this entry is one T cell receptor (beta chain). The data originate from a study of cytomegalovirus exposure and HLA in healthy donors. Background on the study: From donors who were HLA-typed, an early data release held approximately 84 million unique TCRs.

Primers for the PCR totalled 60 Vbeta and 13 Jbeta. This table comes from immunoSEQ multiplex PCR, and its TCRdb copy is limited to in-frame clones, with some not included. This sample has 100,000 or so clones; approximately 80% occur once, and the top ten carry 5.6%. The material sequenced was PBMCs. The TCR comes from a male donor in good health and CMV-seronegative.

The CDR3 sequence is CASRGQGTPGGYTF. The CDR3 DNA is TGTGCCAGCAGGGGACAAGGGACACCTGGGGGCTACACCTTC. The V and J genes are TRBV2 and TRBJ1-2, with D perhaps matching TRBD1 (6 bases). The germline CDR1 and CDR2 sequences are SNHLY and FYNNEI. This CDR3 is 14 amino acids long. Trimming stripped 6 bases from V and 8 bases from J, with 19 bases between.